Following are 9 T cell receptor beta chains from one sample sequenced in a study of T cells expressing NK-cell markers. TCRdb processed the 5' RACE reads again and assigns one entry to each CDR3 protein, with no DNA. The repertoire shows roughly 280,000 distinct CDR3 sequences; the top ten hold about 0.39%. The sample comprised blood T cells: a sorted CD56 or NKG2C T cell subset, CD4+ or CD8+ T cells, or bulk PBMC T cells (not recorded which). Receptor source: a man aged 18 to 29 in good health.

V gene TRBV2 combines with J gene TRBJ2-5; TCRdb indicates TRBD1, and absent DNA this call remains unverified. The germline CDR1 and CDR2 sequences are SNHLY and FYNNEI. This CDR3 has 12 amino acids. The chain's CDR3 is CASRGRQETQYF. The full variable domain, completed using reference TRBV2 and TRBJ2-5, is EPEVTQTPSHQVTQMGQEVILRCVPISNHLYFYWYRQILGQKVEFLVSFYNNEISEKSEIFDDQFSVERPDGSNFTLKIRSTKLEDSAMYFCASRGRQETQYFGPGTRLLVL.

J is TRBJ2-4 and V is TRBV7-2. Germline values: CDR1 SGHTA, CDR2 FQGNSA. The CDR3 contains 13 residues. CDR3 sequence: CASSPGRTNIQYF.

V gene TRBV7-6 combines with J gene TRBJ2-6. The CDR3 is 16 amino acids. CDR1 SGHVS and CDR2 FNYEAQ come from the germline V gene. The CDR3 loop reads CASSLSQRAGANVLTF.

The chain links TRBV7-9 to TRBJ2-7; the D gene TCRdb calls, TRBD2, cannot be checked with no DNA. In germline, CDR1 is SEHNR, CDR2 FQNEAQ (reference sequence). CDR3 length: 15 amino acids. CDR3 amino acids: CASSVTSGRESEQYF.

The chain uses TRBV4-2 and TRBJ1-5. Germline CDR1 and CDR2: LGHNA and YNFKEQ. The CDR3 consists of 13 residues. CDR3 residues: CASSQARDQPQHF.

J is TRBJ1-1 and V is TRBV27; absent DNA, TCRdb's TRBD1 call cannot be checked. Germline assignment: CDR1 MNHEY and CDR2 SMNVEV (reference sequence). The CDR3 runs 15 residues. CDR3 sequence: CASAPSGTVNTEAFF.

The rearrangement joins TRBV20-1 to TRBJ2-7; TCRdb gives TRBD2 as the D gene, but with no DNA this cannot be confirmed. Germline-derived CDR1 and CDR2 are DFQATT and SNEGSKA (reference sequence). CDR3 size: 14 residues. The CDR3 reads CSARGLAGKYEQYF.

The chain links TRBV7-2 to TRBJ2-5. The CDR3 contains 15 residues. Germline CDR1 and CDR2: SGHTA and FQGNSA. CDR3: CASSPGPTSRGTQYF.

The V call is TRBV9, the J call TRBJ2-7; TCRdb designates TRBD1, a call that cannot be tested without DNA. CDR3 size: 19 residues. Germline values: CDR1 SGDLS, CDR2 YYNGEE. The CDR3: CASSVGAGGGHGFNYEQYF.